Below are 6 T cell receptor beta chains sequenced from a single sample in a study of T-cell reconstitution after alpha-beta-depleted transplantation in children. Using unique molecular identifiers, the investigators prepared the TCRbeta library. TCRdb processed the PCR reads anew with MiXCR; each CDR3 protein has one entry. The sample has approximately 590,000 distinct CDR3 sequences, over 9.5% seen once; the top ten hold less than 4.5%. Sequences were derived from PBMCs from the stem cell graft donor, sampled from the stem cell graft. Receptors originate from a human donor who donated a stem cell graft to a child with acute myeloid leukemia.

This clonotype has a handful of counts. The chain has TRBV12-3 or TRBV12-4 and TRBJ1-3; D is undetermined. This CDR3 has 16 amino acids. Trimming stripped 4 bases from V and 4 bases from J, with 17 bases between. CDR3 protein: CASSSREPDSGNTIYF. The CDR3, as DNA: TGTGCCAGCAGTTCACGGGAGCCGGACTCGGGAAACACCATATATTTT.

The J gene is TRBJ2-7, the V gene TRBV7-9; D may match TRBD1 or TRBD2 (5 bases each). Per germline, CDR1 SEHNR and CDR2 FQNEAQ (reference sequence). The length of the CDR3 is 14 residues. V shed 4 bases and J shed 0 bases, with 10 bases lying between them. CDR3 protein: CASSSLGPSYEQYF. CDR3 bases: TGTGCCAGCAGCTCCCTGGGACCCTCCTACGAGCAGTACTTC. Full variable domain (rest looked up from reference TRBV7-9 and TRBJ2-7): DTGVSQNPRHKITKRGQNVTFRCDPISEHNRLYWYRQTLGQGPEFLTYFQNEAQLEKSRLLSDRFSAERPKGSFSTLEIQRTEQGDSAMYLCASSSLGPSYEQYFGPGTRLTVT.

This clonotype was found a few times. The chain recombines TRBV20-1 with TRBJ2-2; unclear D gene. Trimming removed 0 bases from V and 4 bases from J, with 3 bases in between. The CDR3 loop spans 12 amino acids. The V gene's germline CDR1 is DFQATT and CDR2 SNEGSKA (reference sequence). The CDR3 DNA follows: TGCAGTGCTAGAGAAGGCACCGGGGAGCTGTTTTTT. It codes for CSAREGTGELFF.

V usage is TRBV20-1 and J usage is TRBJ2-3; D may correspond to TRBD1 or TRBD2 (5 bases each). The CDR3 extends over 13 amino acids. The germline V and J ends were trimmed by 5 bases and 6 bases, with 15 bases remaining between them. CDR1 and CDR2 (germline): DFQATT, SNEGSKA (reference sequence). CDR3 in amino acids: CSAPGPADDTQYF. The CDR3 DNA reads TGCAGTGCTCCGGGACCCGCGGATGATACGCAGTATTTT.

The V and J genes are TRBV10-3 and TRBJ2-1; 11 bases are shared with TRBD2. The CDR3 spans 17 residues. CDR1 and CDR2 (germline): ENHRY, SYGVKD. V was clipped by 0 bases and J by 3 bases; unmatched bases: 4. DNA for the CDR3: TGTGCCATCAGTGAGTCGATAGCGGGAGGGAGCTACAATGAGCAGTTCTTC. Protein: CAISESIAGGSYNEQFF.

This clonotype was detected a few times. J is TRBJ1-2 and V is TRBV7-2, with 11 bases fitting TRBD1. Germline V lookup: CDR1 SGHTA, CDR2 FQGNSA. Trimming cost V 5 bases and J 5 bases; bases outside gene matches: 4. There are 14 residues in the CDR3. The CDR3 nucleotides read TGTGCCAGCAGCCCGGACAGGGGGCAGTATGGCTACACCTTC. Its translation is CASSPDRGQYGYTF.